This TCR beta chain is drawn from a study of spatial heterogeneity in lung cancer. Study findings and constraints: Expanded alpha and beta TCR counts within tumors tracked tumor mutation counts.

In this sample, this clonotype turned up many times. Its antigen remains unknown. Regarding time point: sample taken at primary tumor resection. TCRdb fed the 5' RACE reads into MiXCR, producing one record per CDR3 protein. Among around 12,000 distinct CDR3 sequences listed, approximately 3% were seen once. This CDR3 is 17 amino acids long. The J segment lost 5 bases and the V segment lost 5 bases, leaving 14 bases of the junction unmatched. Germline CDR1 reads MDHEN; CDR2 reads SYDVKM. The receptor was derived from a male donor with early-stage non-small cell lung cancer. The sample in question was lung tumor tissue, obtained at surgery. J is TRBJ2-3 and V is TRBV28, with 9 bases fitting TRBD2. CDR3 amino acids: CASSIGSGGPGVDTQYF. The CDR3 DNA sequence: TGTGCCAGCAGTATTGGGAGCGGGGGGCCTGGAGTAGATACGCAGTATTTT.